This T cell receptor beta chain was documented in a study of response to subunit inactivated influenza vaccine. The study, taken as a whole, reports: The authors offered the suggestion that each seasonal influenza vaccination recruits few new T cells.

Germline CDR1 reads DFQATT; CDR2 reads SNEGSKA (reference sequence). J was trimmed by 2 bases and V by 8 bases; bases with no gene match: 3. CDR3 length: 13 amino acids. Each CDR3 protein is one row after TCRdb ran MiXCR on the RT-PCR reads. The repertoire holds hundreds of thousands of distinct CDR3 sequences, with 10% to 15% as singletons. Points on this clonotype: As yet, its antigen is unknown.

Sample: PBMCs from blood, taken roughly 45 days after vaccination. The clonotype comes from a man between 45 and 60 years old who received an inactivated influenza vaccine. The chain combines TRBV20-1 with TRBJ2-3; 11 nucleotides agree with TRBD2. The CDR3 DNA follows: TGCAGTTTGGGACTAGCGGACACAGATACGCAGTATTTT. Protein: CSLGLADTDTQYF.